The 13 T cell receptor beta chains below were found in one sample sequenced in a study of cytotoxic CD8 clonotypes in ibrutinib-treated CLL. Produced via immunoSEQ multiplex PCR; TCRdb's table is partial and in-frame only. The data show 130,000 to 150,000 clones, 79% seen once. Source: PBMCs, taken after 12 months of ibrutinib treatment. Receptors originate from a human donor with chronic lymphocytic leukemia.

The gene calls are TRBV7-2 and TRBJ2-2; D gene unclear. The CDR3 runs 16 residues. Germline lookup yields CDR1 SGHTA and CDR2 FQGNSA. The ends were cut back, 7 bases at V and 1 base at J, with 16 bases in the middle. The CDR3 sequence: CASNPGRRRNTGELFF. CDR3 DNA: TGTGCCAGCAATCCAGGCCGAAGGCGGAACACCGGGGAGCTGTTTTTT.

This clone was counted only a few times. The chain uses TRBV28 and TRBJ1-2; D ambiguous. CDR1 and CDR2 from the germline V gene are MDHEN and SYDVKM. V shed 2 bases and J shed 8 bases, with 15 bases lying between them. This CDR3 is 14 amino acids long. Here the CDR3 DNA reads TGTGCCAGCAGTTTACGGACGGCGAGTCAGGGCTACACCTTC. Translated: CASSLRTASQGYTF.

The chain combines TRBV27 with TRBJ1-1, with 7 bases lining up with TRBD1. J gave up 1 base and V 6 bases, and 2 bases lay outside the gene matches. This CDR3 has 13 residues. CDR1 and CDR2 from the germline V gene are MNHEY and SMNVEV (reference sequence). The CDR3 sequence: CASRTGENTEAFF. DNA for the CDR3: TGTGCCAGCAGAACAGGGGAGAACACTGAAGCTTTCTTT.

The rearrangement links TRBV7-9 to TRBJ2-1, with TRBD2 matching 9 bases. V was pared by 0 bases and J by 6 bases, with 12 bases of the junction left unmatched. Germline lookup yields CDR1 SEHNR and CDR2 FQNEAQ (reference sequence). The CDR3 loop spans 18 amino acids. The CDR3, as DNA: TGTGCCAGCAGCTTAGCCGGCGGGAGGGCCCCTGTCGGCAATGAGCAGTTCTTC. Its translation is CASSLAGGRAPVGNEQFF.

This clone came up a few times. The chain couples TRBV19 to TRBJ2-2, with TRBD2 matching 15 bases. The germline CDR1 and CDR2 sequences are LNHDA and SQIVND (reference sequence). J was trimmed by 6 bases and V by 9 bases; bases with no gene match: 2. The CDR3 is 14 residues long. This CDR3 reads CASRTSGRAGELFF. CDR3 bases: TGTGCCAGCCGGACTAGCGGGAGGGCCGGGGAGCTGTTTTTT.

There are a few counts of this clone. This sequence joins TRBV7-9 and TRBJ2-1; 7 bases are shared with TRBD1. The CDR3 length is 16 residues. V was pared by 3 bases and J by 1 base, with 6 bases of the junction left unmatched. Looked up from germline, CDR1 is SEHNR and CDR2 is FQNEAQ (reference sequence). Here the CDR3 DNA reads TGTGCCAGCAGCTTGGACAGGAAAGGATCCTACAATGAGCAGTTCTTC. Protein product: CASSLDRKGSYNEQFF.

The chain couples TRBV15 to TRBJ2-1; tentative D call: TRBD2 (6 bases). The CDR3 consists of 13 residues. Germline CDR1 is LNHNV and CDR2 is YYDKDF (reference sequence). The ends were cut back, 1 base at V and 11 bases at J, with 12 bases in the middle. CDR3 residues: CATSRAGVAKQFF. In DNA, the CDR3 is TGTGCCACCAGCAGAGCGGGGGTCGCGAAGCAGTTCTTC.

The chain's CDR3 is CAWSPESSYEQYF. The CDR3, as DNA: TGTGCCTGGAGCCCCGAGAGCTCCTACGAGCAGTACTTC. This chain uses TRBV30 with TRBJ2-7; D not certain. Germline V gives CDR1 GTSNPN, CDR2 SVGIG (reference sequence). The length of the CDR3 is 13 residues. V was shortened by 3 bases and J by 0 bases, with 9 bases between the two germline ends. Variable domain in full (rest from reference TRBV30 and TRBJ2-7): SQTIHQWPATLVQPVGSPLSLECTVEGTSNPNLYWYRQAAGRGLQLLFYSVGIGQISSEVPQNLSASRPQDRQFILSSKKLLLSDSGFYLCAWSPESSYEQYFGPGTRLTVT.

The rearrangement uses TRBV7-2 and TRBJ1-2; tentatively, D is TRBD1 (6 bases). CDR3 size: 16 residues. Germline V gives CDR1 SGHTA, CDR2 FQGNSA. V was cut by 5 bases and J by 8 bases, with 24 bases left in between. DNA of the CDR3: TGTGCCAGCAGCGCCTCGACAGGATGGATGTCGAGAGGCTACACCTTC. Translated, it gives CASSASTGWMSRGYTF.

The genes are TRBV2 and TRBJ2-3; the match to TRBD2 covers 9 bases. The length of the CDR3 is 16 residues. CDR1 SNHLY and CDR2 FYNNEI come from the germline V gene. V was clipped by 6 bases and J by 1 base; unmatched bases: 8. The CDR3 region has the DNA TGTGCCAGCAGGTCAAAAGCGGGAGGACGCACAGATACGCAGTATTTT. This translates into CASRSKAGGRTDTQYF.

The chain combines TRBV5-6 with TRBJ1-1; D is uncertain. The CDR3 spans 12 residues. V was shortened by 5 bases and J by 8 bases, with 13 bases between the two germline ends. Per the germline V gene, CDR1 is SGHDT and CDR2 is YYEEEE. CDR3: CASSSTLLEAFF. In DNA form, the CDR3 reads TGTGCCAGCAGTTCGACTCTCCTCGAAGCTTTCTTT.

The V call is TRBV11-2, the J call TRBJ2-1; D may be TRBD2 (7 bases). The ends were cut back, 1 base at V and 9 bases at J, with 19 bases in the middle. This CDR3 has 16 amino acids. Germline CDR1 reads SGHAT; CDR2 reads FQNNGV. CDR3 coding DNA: TGTGCCAGCAGCTTAGGGTTTGCGGGAGTAGGGGGTGAGCAGTTCTTC. This gives the protein CASSLGFAGVGGEQFF.

The CDR3: CASSLGVGGNSNQPQHF. CDR3 bases: TGCGCCAGCAGCTTGGGTGTTGGGGGCAATAGCAATCAGCCCCAGCATTTT. This chain links TRBV5-1 with TRBJ1-5, with D perhaps matching TRBD1 (6 bases). Trimming stripped 0 bases from V and 0 bases from J, with 13 bases between. The CDR3 is 17 amino acids. CDR1 and CDR2 from the germline V gene are SGHRS and YFSETQ.